The entry that follows covers one T cell receptor beta chain sequence. Its antigen is unknown. A second roughly 7 to 12 cycle PCR used barcoded and J-beta primers. Each CDR3 protein is one row after TCRdb ran MiXCR on the 5' RACE reads. Among about 750,000 distinct CDR3 sequences, around half were seen once, and the ten largest hold around 40%. Each donor was a healthy Caucasian individual from Russia, aged about 6 to 95. The data derive from a study of blood T cells in healthy people across ages. Study results and limitations: Older age coincided with a roughly linear decline in TCR beta diversity per million T cells.

Germline values: CDR1 SEHNR, CDR2 FQNEAQ (reference sequence). Trimming cost V 6 bases and J 4 bases; bases outside gene matches: 2. The CDR3 has 13 amino acids. The V call is TRBV7-9, the J call TRBJ2-5; the match to TRBD2 covers 10 bases. This TCR derives from a man aged 80 or over in good health. The sample taken for sequencing was blood. CDR3 sequence (DNA): TGTGCCAGCAGGGTAGCGGGGGGAGAGACCCAGTACTTC. Translation: CASRVAGGETQYF.